The entry that follows covers one T cell receptor (beta chain) sequence. Its specificity is unknown. Only in-frame clones appear in the TCRdb table, and some are missing; sequencing was by immunoSEQ multiplex PCR. The table records about 33,000 clones, 74% of them present only once. This specimen comes from a study of OX40 agonist ivuxolimab in advanced cancers. About the study: Having had anti-PD-1, anti-PD-L1 or anti-CTLA-4 therapy before was allowed, and 40% to 45% had some.

General study points: Among the least clonally expanded were partial responders at 0.1-3.0 mg/kg. Circulating CD4+ and CD8+ T cells showed clonal expansion by week 6 at 0.1 to 3.0 mg/kg. Averaged across samples, CD8+ T cells carried more expanded clones than CD4+ did.

This clonotype originated in an adult with an advanced solid tumor such as melanoma, head and neck, liver or kidney cancer. Sample: CD4+ or CD8+ T cells sorted from blood, taken in a trial of the OX40 agonist ivuxolimab.

The CDR3 here is CASSLVADTEAFF. The CDR3 DNA reads TGTGCCAGCAGCTTAGTCGCAGACACTGAAGCTTTCTTT. The rearrangement links TRBV7-3 to TRBJ1-1; D unclear. Germline lookup yields CDR1 SGHTA and CDR2 FQGTGA. Trimming left V 2 bases short and J 3 bases short, with 7 bases between. The CDR3 consists of 13 residues.